This TCR beta chain is from a study of glioma-infiltrating T cells after dendritic cell vaccination. Background on the study: Treatment, given 2003 to 2012, was autologous tumor lysate-pulsed dendritic cell vaccination. Monocyte-derived dendritic cells, cultured 7 to 8 days with IL-4 and GM-CSF, were pulsed with autologous tumor lysate.

The J segment lost 5 bases and the V segment lost 9 bases, leaving 16 bases of the junction unmatched. CDR1 and CDR2 from the germline V gene are LNHDA and SQIVND (reference sequence). This CDR3 has 17 amino acids. Regarding time point: after dendritic cell vaccination, including at tumor progression/relapse. Only in-frame clones appear in the TCRdb table, and some are missing; sequencing was by immunoSEQ multiplex PCR. The sample consists of about 76,000 clones, 87% of them appearing once. The sample was blood, taken after dendritic cell vaccination. V gene TRBV19 combines with J gene TRBJ2-2, with TRBD2 matching 9 bases. The sequence came from a human donor with glioblastoma. The CDR3 protein is CASSPGGRAFRTGELFF. In DNA form, the CDR3 reads TGTGCCAGCAGCCCCGGCGGGAGGGCCTTTCGGACCGGGGAGCTGTTTTTT.